Shown below are 12 T cell receptor beta chains from a single sample sequenced in a study of cytomegalovirus exposure and HLA in healthy donors. With 60 Vbeta and 13 Jbeta primers, the PCR was carried out. Data came from immunoSEQ multiplex PCR; TCRdb stores just in-frame clones and leaves some out. The sample includes fewer than 250,000 clones, over 70% seen only once; the top ten take about 1.5%. The specimen was PBMCs. The receptors originated from a woman younger than 35 in good health and CMV-seronegative.

The V and J genes are TRBV5-1 and TRBJ2-3, with a possible D match to TRBD1 (6 bases). The V and J ends lost 0 bases and 4 bases respectively, with 9 bases between them. Germline CDR1 reads SGHRS; CDR2 reads YFSETQ. The CDR3 runs to 14 residues. The CDR3 spells CASSLGAGADTQYF. CDR3 DNA: TGCGCCAGCAGCTTGGGTGCAGGGGCAGATACGCAGTATTTT.

J is TRBJ1-2 and V is TRBV28; 7 bases are shared with TRBD1. Germline V gives CDR1 MDHEN, CDR2 SYDVKM. The CDR3 covers 14 residues. Trimming took 5 bases from V and 7 from J; bases not matched to a gene: 10. The CDR3 spells CASSLTGTTIGYTF. CDR3 in DNA: TGTGCCAGCAGTCTGACAGGGACAACTATTGGCTACACCTTC.

This clone was seen more than once but under ten times. The chain combines TRBV6-1 with TRBJ2-1; a weak D match, TRBD2 (6 bases). This CDR3 comprises 14 residues. V was pared by 0 bases and J by 7 bases, with 10 bases between. In germline, CDR1 is MNHNS, CDR2 SASEGT. The CDR3, as DNA: TGTGCCAGCAGTGAAGCGGTCCGGGGGAATGAGCAGTTCTTC. This translates into CASSEAVRGNEQFF.

The chain is built from TRBV25-1 and TRBJ2-6; 9 bases fit TRBD1. Germline values: CDR1 MGHDK, CDR2 SYGVNS. This CDR3 is built from 17 residues. V shed 8 bases and J 0 bases; nucleotides not matched to a gene: 8. CDR3 protein: CASLPGQGYSGANVLTF. The CDR3 region has the DNA TGTGCCAGCCTCCCGGGACAGGGATACTCTGGGGCCAACGTCCTGACTTTC. The full variable domain, its missing parts supplied by reference TRBV25-1 and TRBJ2-6, is EADIYQTPRYLVIGTGKKITLECSQTMGHDKMYWYQQDPGMELHLIHYSYGVNSTEKGDLSSESTVSRIRTEHFPLTLESARPSHTSQYLCASLPGQGYSGANVLTFGAGSRLTVL.

The chain combines TRBV18 with TRBJ2-5, with 9 bases matching TRBD2. This CDR3 is built from 15 residues. The junction had 5 bases not matched to a gene; V was cut back by 3 bases and J by 3 bases. The germline V gene has CDR1 KGHSH and CDR2 LQKENI. In DNA, the CDR3 is TGTGCCAGCTCACCCCTGGCTAGCGGGAAAGAGACCCAGTACTTC. This gives the protein CASSPLASGKETQYF.

The V and J genes are TRBV21-1 and TRBJ2-7; TRBD1 was called by the table and not checked on the DNA. TRBV21-1 is reported as a pseudogene. CDR3 size: 16 residues. This CDR3 reads CASSKASPGPSYEQYF. The CDR3 DNA reads TGTGCCAGCAGCAAGGCCTCGCCAGGGCCGTCCTACGAGCAGTACTTC.

The CDR3 protein is CASRSGSGELFF. DNA for the CDR3: TGTGCCAGCAGAAGCGGGTCCGGGGAGCTGTTTTTT. The chain combines TRBV7-3 with TRBJ2-2; D perhaps matches TRBD2 (6 bases). CDR1 is SGHTA and CDR2 is FQGTGA in the germline V gene. This CDR3 has 12 residues. The V gene lost 6 bases and the J gene lost 6 bases, with 8 bases spanning the gap.

CDR3 bases: TGTGCCAGCAGCTTGGAAGGGAGCGGGGAGCTGTTTTTT. Protein: CASSLEGSGELFF. The chain has TRBV5-6 and TRBJ2-2; D might be TRBD2 (5 bases). The V gene's germline CDR1 is SGHDT and CDR2 YYEEEE. V was pared by 0 bases and J by 7 bases, with 7 bases between. CDR3 length equals 13 residues.

This chain links TRBV29-1 with TRBJ2-1; maybe TRBD2 (6 bases). The V end lost 0 bases, the J end lost 0 bases, and 15 bases lay between the germline ends. This CDR3 region has 17 residues. Germline V gene sequence: CDR1 SQVTM, CDR2 ANQGSEA. This CDR3 is CSVEDPPGRTSYNEQFF. In DNA, the CDR3 is TGCAGCGTTGAAGATCCCCCAGGGAGGACCTCCTACAATGAGCAGTTCTTC.

This sequence joins TRBV15 and TRBJ2-1, with a possible D match to TRBD2 (6 bases). Germline V gene sequence: CDR1 LNHNV, CDR2 YYDKDF (reference sequence). The CDR3 is 15 residues long. The V end lost 0 bases, the J end lost 9 bases, and 15 bases lay between the germline ends. The CDR3 loop is CATSRDLSGPAEQFF. The CDR3 DNA is TGTGCCACCAGCAGAGATTTAAGCGGGCCCGCTGAGCAGTTCTTC.

The chain employs TRBV28 and TRBJ2-4, with 7 bases lining up with TRBD1. This CDR3 region has 15 residues. The trim removed 2 bases at V and 6 bases at J, leaving 7 bases unmatched. From germline, CDR1 is MDHEN and CDR2 SYDVKM. This chain's CDR3 is CASSLGGQAINIQYF. CDR3 DNA sequence: TGTGCCAGCAGTTTAGGTGGACAGGCAATAAACATTCAGTACTTC.

In nucleotides, the CDR3 is TGCAGCGCACGACAGGGGGAAAATCAGCCCCAGCATTTT. Translated, it gives CSARQGENQPQHF. V gene TRBV29-1 combines with J gene TRBJ1-5; 9 nucleotides line up with TRBD1. The V gene end was trimmed by 7 bases and the J gene end by 4 bases; junction bases not matched to a gene: 5. The CDR3 is 13 residues long. Germline V CDR1 and CDR2: SQVTM, ANQGSEA. Drawing the rest from reference TRBV29-1 and TRBJ1-5, the complete variable domain is SAVISQKPSRDICQRGTSLTIQCQVDSQVTMMFWYRQQPGQSLTLIATANQGSEATYESGFVIDKFPISRPNLTFSTLTVSNMSPEDSSIYLCSARQGENQPQHFGDGTRLSIL.